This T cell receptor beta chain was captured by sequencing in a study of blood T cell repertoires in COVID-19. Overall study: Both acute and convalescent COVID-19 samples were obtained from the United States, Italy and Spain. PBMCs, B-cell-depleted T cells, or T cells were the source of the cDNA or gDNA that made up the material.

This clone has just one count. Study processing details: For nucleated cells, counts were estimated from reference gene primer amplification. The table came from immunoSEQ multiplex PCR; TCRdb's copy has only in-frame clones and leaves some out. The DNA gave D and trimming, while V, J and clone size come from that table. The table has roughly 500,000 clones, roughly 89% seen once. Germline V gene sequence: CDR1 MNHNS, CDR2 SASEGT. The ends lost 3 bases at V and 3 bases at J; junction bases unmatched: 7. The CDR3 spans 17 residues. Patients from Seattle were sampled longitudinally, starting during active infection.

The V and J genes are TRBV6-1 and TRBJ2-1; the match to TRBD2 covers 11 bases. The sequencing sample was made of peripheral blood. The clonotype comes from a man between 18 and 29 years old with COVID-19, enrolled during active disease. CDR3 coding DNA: TGTGCCAGCAGTGACCTCACGGGGACTAGCGGCTACAATGAGCAGTTCTTC. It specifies CASSDLTGTSGYNEQFF.